This T cell receptor (beta chain) was sequenced during a study of T cell changes during pregnancy in multiple sclerosis. TCRdb keeps only in-frame clones here, not all; method: immunoSEQ multiplex PCR. The sample has roughly 70,000 clones; roughly nine tenths are singletons. This clone appeared a single time. The V end lost 7 bases, the J end lost 3 bases, and 13 bases lay between the germline ends. The CDR3 has 14 residues. The V gene's germline CDR1 is SNHLY and CDR2 FYNNEI. The chain carries TRBV2 and TRBJ1-5; D is perhaps TRBD1 (6 bases). Sample: peripheral blood, taken in the third trimester of pregnancy. The receptor was isolated from a female donor with multiple sclerosis, enrolled in a pregnancy study. CDR3 nucleotide sequence: TGTGCCAGCAACCCAGGGGCCCCCAATCAGCCCCAGCATTTT. Translating gives CASNPGAPNQPQHF. The full variable domain, rest sourced from reference TRBV2 and TRBJ1-5, is EPEVTQTPSHQVTQMGQEVILRCVPISNHLYFYWYRQILGQKVEFLVSFYNNEISEKSEIFDDQFSVERPDGSNFTLKIRSTKLEDSAMYFCASNPGAPNQPQHFGDGTRLSIL.